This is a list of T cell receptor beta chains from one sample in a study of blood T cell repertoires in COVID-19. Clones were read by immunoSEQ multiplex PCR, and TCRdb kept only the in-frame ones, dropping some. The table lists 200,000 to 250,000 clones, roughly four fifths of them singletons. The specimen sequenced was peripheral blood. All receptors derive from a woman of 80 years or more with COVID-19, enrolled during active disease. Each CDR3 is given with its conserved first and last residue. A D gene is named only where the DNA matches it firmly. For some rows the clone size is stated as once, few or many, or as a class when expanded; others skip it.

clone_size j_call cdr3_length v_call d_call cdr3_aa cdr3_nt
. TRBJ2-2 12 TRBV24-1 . CATSQGSGELFF TGTGCCACCAGCCAGGGCTCCGGGGAGCTGTTTTTT
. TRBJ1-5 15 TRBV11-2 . CASSLDWGSNQPQHF TGTGCCAGCAGCTTAGATTGGGGCAGCAATCAGCCCCAGCATTTT
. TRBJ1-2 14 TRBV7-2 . CASSLTGRDSGYTF TGTGCCAGCAGCTTAACCGGCCGGGACTCTGGCTACACCTTC
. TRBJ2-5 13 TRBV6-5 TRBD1 CASSPTGEETQYF TGTGCCAGCAGTCCTACAGGGGAAGAGACCCAGTACTTC
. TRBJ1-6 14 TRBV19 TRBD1 CASSNRDSNSPLHF TGTGCCAGTAGTAACCGGGACAGTAATTCACCCCTCCACTTT
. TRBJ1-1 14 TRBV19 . CASSLGGLQPRAFF TGTGCCAGTAGCCTGGGGGGGCTTCAGCCACGAGCTTTCTTT
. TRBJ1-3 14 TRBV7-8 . CATTYSLPGNTIYF TGTGCCACAACCTACAGCTTACCTGGAAACACCATATATTTT
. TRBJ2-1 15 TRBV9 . CASSVAGGTVNEQFF TGTGCCAGCAGCGTAGCTGGGGGGACCGTCAATGAGCAGTTCTTC
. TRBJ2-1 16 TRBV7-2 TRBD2 CASSLNPGLASNEQFF TGTGCCAGCAGCCTAAACCCGGGACTAGCGTCCAATGAGCAGTTCTTC
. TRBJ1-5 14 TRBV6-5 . CASSYRQDNQPQHF TGTGCCAGCAGTTACAGGCAGGACAATCAGCCCCAGCATTTT
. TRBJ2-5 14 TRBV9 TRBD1 CASSVGQGPETQYF TGTGCCAGCAGCGTGGGACAGGGACCAGAGACCCAGTACTTC
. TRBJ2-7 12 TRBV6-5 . CASSPASGEQYF TGTGCCAGCAGCCCAGCATCGGGCGAGCAGTACTTC
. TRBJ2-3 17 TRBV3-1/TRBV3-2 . CASSQWLGGAETDTQYF TGTGCCAGCAGCCAATGGTTGGGGGGGGCTGAAACAGATACGCAGTATTTT
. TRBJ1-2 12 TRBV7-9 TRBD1 CASSRDSYGYTF TGTGCCAGCAGCCGGGACAGCTATGGCTACACCTTC
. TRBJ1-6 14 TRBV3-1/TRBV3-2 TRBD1 CASSQGDSYSPLHF TGTGCCAGCAGCCAAGGGGACAGTTATTCACCCCTCCACTTT
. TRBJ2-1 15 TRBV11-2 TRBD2 CASSYTSGTYNEQFF TGTGCCAGCAGCTATACTAGCGGAACCTACAATGAGCAGTTCTTC
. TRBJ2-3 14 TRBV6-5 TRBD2 CASRAGVRTDTQYF TGTGCCAGCAGAGCGGGAGTTCGCACAGATACGCAGTATTTT
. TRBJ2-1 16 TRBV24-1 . CATSDISGDTYNEQFF TGTGCCACCAGTGATATTTCCGGGGACACCTACAATGAGCAGTTCTTC
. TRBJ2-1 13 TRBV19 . CASSISGLSEQFF TGTGCCAGTAGTATCTCTGGCCTTTCAGAGCAGTTCTTC
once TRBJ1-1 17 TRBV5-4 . CASGQGGGLSQWEKAFF TGTGCCAGCGGGCAGGGAGGGGGACTAAGCCAGTGGGAAAAAGCTTTCTTT
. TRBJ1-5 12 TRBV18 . CASSLANQPQHF TGTGCCAGCTCCTTGGCCAATCAGCCCCAGCATTTT
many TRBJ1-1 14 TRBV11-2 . CASSLGQGSTEAFF TGTGCCAGCAGCTTAGGCCAGGGAAGCACTGAAGCTTTCTTT
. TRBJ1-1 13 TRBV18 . CASSPTMNTEAFF TGTGCCAGCTCACCTACTATGAACACTGAAGCTTTCTTT
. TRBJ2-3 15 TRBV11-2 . CASSSEGKSTDTQYF TGTGCCAGCAGCTCCGAGGGCAAGTCCACAGATACGCAGTATTTT
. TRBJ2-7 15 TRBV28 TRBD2 CASSLLIGGAYEQYF TGTGCCAGCAGTTTATTGATCGGGGGGGCCTACGAGCAGTACTTC
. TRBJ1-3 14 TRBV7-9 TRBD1 CASSPDRAGNTIYF TGTGCCAGCAGCCCGGACAGGGCTGGAAACACCATATATTTT
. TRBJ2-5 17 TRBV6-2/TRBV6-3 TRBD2 CASSRPRTSGPQETQYF TGTGCCAGCAGTAGGCCGCGGACTAGCGGGCCTCAAGAGACCCAGTACTTC
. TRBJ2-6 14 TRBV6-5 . CASSLKTGANVLTF TGTGCCAGCAGTCTTAAAACTGGGGCCAACGTCCTGACTTTC
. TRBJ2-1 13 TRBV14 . CASSRSGGYEQFF TGTGCCAGCAGCCGGAGCGGAGGCTATGAGCAGTTCTTC
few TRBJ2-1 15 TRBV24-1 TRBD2 CATSGGGATYNEQFF TGTGCCACCAGTGGGGGAGGGGCTACCTACAATGAGCAGTTCTTC
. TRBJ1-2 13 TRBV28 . CASITRNAGGYTF TGTGCCAGCATCACCCGCAATGCCGGTGGCTACACCTTC
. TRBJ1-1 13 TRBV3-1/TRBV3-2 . CASSQVGYTEAFF TGTGCCAGCAGCCAAGTCGGGTACACTGAAGCTTTCTTT
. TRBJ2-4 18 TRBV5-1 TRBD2 CASSSRLAGETGSGIQYF TGCGCCAGCAGCTCAAGACTAGCGGGGGAAACCGGATCAGGCATTCAGTACTTC
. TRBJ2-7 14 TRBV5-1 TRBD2 CASSLGLAGAEQYF TGCGCCAGCAGCTTGGGGCTAGCGGGAGCCGAGCAGTACTTC
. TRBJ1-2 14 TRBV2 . CASRDSTLNYGYTF TGTGCCAGCAGGGACAGTACCCTTAACTATGGCTACACCTTC
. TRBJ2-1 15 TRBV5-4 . CASSLGGTILNEQFF TGTGCCAGCAGCTTAGGGGGGACTATACTAAATGAGCAGTTCTTC
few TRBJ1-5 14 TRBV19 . CASSITGANQPQHF TGTGCCAGTAGTATCACGGGAGCCAATCAGCCCCAGCATTTT
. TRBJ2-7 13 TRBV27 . CASSFQGLGEQYF TGTGCCAGCAGTTTTCAGGGGCTTGGAGAGCAGTACTTC